Presented here are 16 T cell receptor beta chains from one specimen sequenced in a study of shared clonotypes between healthy human individuals. Here immunoSEQ multiplex PCR was the method, and the copy in TCRdb shows in-frame clones only, minus some. The sample consists of about 2.4 million clones, 93% of them appearing once. Specimen: naive CD4+ T cells from PBMCs. Subset indicated: CD45RA+ positively selected. The receptors here all came from a man aged 18 to 30 in good health. Some clones in this sample may be carry-over from other donors' samples.

This clone occurred once. This rearrangement joins TRBV7-9 to TRBJ2-3; D is possibly TRBD2 (5 bases). CDR3 length equals 14 residues. The germline V gene encodes CDR1 SEHNR and CDR2 FQNEAQ (reference sequence). V lost 4 bases to trimming and J lost 2 bases, with 10 bases between them. The DNA of the CDR3 is TGTGCCAGCAGCTCCCGGGGTCTCACAGATACGCAGTATTTT. This gives the protein CASSSRGLTDTQYF.

The J gene is TRBJ2-1, the V gene TRBV9, with D unclear. The V end was cut by 3 bases, the J end by 6 bases, with 10 bases between. Germline CDR1 is SGDLS and CDR2 is YYNGEE. The CDR3 is made up of 13 amino acids. The CDR3 reads CASSAEMGNEQFF. Here the CDR3 DNA reads TGTGCCAGCAGCGCTGAGATGGGCAATGAGCAGTTCTTC.

The chain links TRBV29-1 to TRBJ2-5, with D perhaps matching TRBD1 (8 bases). The DNA end is more similar to TRBJ2-7, so the J call may be wrong. The length of the CDR3 is 17 residues. Per the germline V gene, CDR1 is SQVTM and CDR2 is ANQGSEA. CDR3 residues: CSASGQGAGAGTYEQYF. CDR3 in DNA: TGCAGCGCATCTGGACAGGGTGCCGGAGCGGGGACCTACGAGCAGTACTTC.

This chain connects TRBV9 to TRBJ2-3; D is unresolved. V shed 2 bases and J shed 0 bases, with 10 bases lying between them. The CDR3 runs 15 residues. The germline V gene encodes CDR1 SGDLS and CDR2 YYNGEE. CDR3 residues: CASSVDPASTDTQYF. The CDR3 coding sequence is TGTGCCAGCAGCGTGGATCCAGCTAGCACAGATACGCAGTATTTT.

DNA of the CDR3: TGTGCCAGCAGTGGGTCGGGGAATCAGCCCCAGCATTTT. Translated, it gives CASSGSGNQPQHF. V gene TRBV25-1 combines with J gene TRBJ1-5; D is unclear. The CDR3 contains 13 residues. Trimming shortened V by 4 bases and J by 4 bases, and 8 bases separated the two germline ends. Per the germline V gene, CDR1 is MGHDK and CDR2 is SYGVNS.

The chain links TRBV4-1 to TRBJ2-7; 11 nucleotides match TRBD2. V dropped 1 base and J dropped 0; count of bases not matched to a gene: 5. This CDR3 spans 17 amino acids. CDR1 is MGHRA, CDR2 YSYEKL, per germline. CDR3 protein: CASSQVELAGVSYEQYF. DNA of the CDR3: TGCGCCAGCAGCCAAGTAGAACTAGCGGGAGTCTCCTACGAGCAGTACTTC.

The chain is built from TRBV7-2 and TRBJ2-7; D could derive from TRBD1 or TRBD2 (6 bases each). Trimming shortened V by 7 bases and J by 2 bases, and 15 bases separated the two germline ends. This CDR3 region has 14 residues. Germline V gene data show CDR1 as SGHTA and CDR2 as FQGNSA. The CDR3 sequence: CASTKEEGAYEQYF. The CDR3 bases are TGTGCCAGCACGAAAGAGGAGGGGGCCTACGAGCAGTACTTC.

This clone was observed once. This chain connects TRBV28 to TRBJ1-4; D remains ambiguous. The germline CDR1 and CDR2 sequences are MDHEN and SYDVKM. Trimming left V 5 bases short and J 4 bases short, with 14 bases between. The CDR3 runs to 15 residues. CDR3 region: CASSPLVQFNEKLFF. Here the CDR3 DNA reads TGTGCCAGCAGTCCGCTCGTTCAGTTTAATGAAAAACTGTTTTTT.

The chain joins TRBV28 to TRBJ2-5, with D possibly being TRBD2 (6 bases). Germline CDR1 reads MDHEN; CDR2 reads SYDVKM. This CDR3 is 13 amino acids long. Trimming took 7 bases from V and 5 from J, leaving 14 bases between them. CDR3 in amino acids: CASTLGGTETQYF. In DNA, the CDR3 is TGTGCCAGCACATTGGGGGGTACGGAGACCCAGTACTTC.

This rearrangement joins TRBV14 to TRBJ2-3; TRBD2 matches at 7 bases. The CDR3 loop spans 14 amino acids. Germline V gene sequence: CDR1 SGHDN, CDR2 FVKESK. With V trimmed by 1 base and J by 3 bases, 1 base remained unmatched. CDR3 sequence: CASSQGGRTDTQYF. The CDR3 DNA reads as TGTGCCAGCAGCCAAGGCGGGAGAACAGATACGCAGTATTTT.

The chain employs TRBV29-1 and TRBJ2-1; D is uncertain. The CDR3 sequence is 14 residues long. Trimming cost V 0 bases and J 4 bases, with 10 bases left between them. CDR1 is SQVTM and CDR2 is ANQGSEA in the germline V gene. The DNA for the CDR3 is TGCAGCGTTGAAGATCGGTCAGAATACAATGAGCAGTTCTTC. This encodes CSVEDRSEYNEQFF.

The chain couples TRBV7-9 to TRBJ2-7, with D maybe TRBD1 (5 bases). In germline, CDR1 is SEHNR, CDR2 FQNEAQ (reference sequence). This CDR3 contains 17 residues. V lost 1 base and J lost 3, with 19 bases in between. CDR3 coding DNA: TGTGCCAGCAGCTTAGTTTGGGGATTGACAGAGAACTACGAGCAGTACTTC. This codes for CASSLVWGLTENYEQYF.

The chain couples TRBV7-3 to TRBJ2-1; 7 positions match TRBD1. CDR3 length equals 13 residues. V was clipped by 5 bases and J by 7 bases; unmatched bases: 5. Germline V gives CDR1 SGHTA, CDR2 FQGTGA. The CDR3 bases are TGTGCCAGCAGCCTAGACAGGGCGAATGAGCAGTTCTTC. Translating it yields CASSLDRANEQFF.

The gene calls are TRBV27 and TRBJ2-7, with TRBD1 identical over 7 bases. This CDR3 comprises 12 residues. Losses at the gene ends were 5 bases for V and 13 bases for J; bases not matched to a gene: 11. Germline CDR1 MNHEY, CDR2 SMNVEV (reference sequence). Written as DNA, the CDR3 is TGTGCCAGCAGTCCCCTCGGACAGGCGAATTACTTC. It yields the protein CASSPLGQANYF.

V gene TRBV5-1 combines with J gene TRBJ2-5, with D tentatively TRBD2 (6 bases). Germline V gene lookup returns CDR1 SGHRS and CDR2 YFSETQ. The V end lost 0 bases, the J end lost 4 bases, and 28 bases lay between the germline ends. This CDR3 has 20 residues. The CDR3 DNA reads as TGCGCCAGCAGCTTGGGTTTCCTAATCCCCGGGATCCGGAGGGGAGAGACCCAGTACTTC. Translating it yields CASSLGFLIPGIRRGETQYF.

J is TRBJ1-1 and V is TRBV19, with D possibly matching TRBD1 (6 bases). This CDR3 has 15 amino acids. Between the trimmed V and J ends, which lost 6 bases and 2 bases, there was a span of 16 bases. The germline gives CDR1 LNHDA, CDR2 SQIVND (reference sequence). DNA for the CDR3: TGTGCCAGTAGCCTCCGGATGGGACAAAACACTGAAGCTTTCTTT. It translates to CASSLRMGQNTEAFF.